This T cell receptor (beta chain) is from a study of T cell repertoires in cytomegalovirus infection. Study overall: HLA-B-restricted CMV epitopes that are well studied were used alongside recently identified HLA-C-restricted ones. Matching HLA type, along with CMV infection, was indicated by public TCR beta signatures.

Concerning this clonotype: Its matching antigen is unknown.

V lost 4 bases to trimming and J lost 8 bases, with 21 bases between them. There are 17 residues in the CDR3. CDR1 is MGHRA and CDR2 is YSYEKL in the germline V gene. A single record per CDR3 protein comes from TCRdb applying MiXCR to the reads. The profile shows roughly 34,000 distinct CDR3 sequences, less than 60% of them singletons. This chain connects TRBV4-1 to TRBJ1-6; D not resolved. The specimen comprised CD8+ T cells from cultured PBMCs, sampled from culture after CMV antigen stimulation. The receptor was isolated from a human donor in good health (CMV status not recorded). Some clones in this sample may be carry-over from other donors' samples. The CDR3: CASSRTDRPRTDSPLHF. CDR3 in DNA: TGCGCCAGCAGCCGCACGGACCGTCCACGTACGGATTCACCCCTCCACTTT.